The clone carrying this T cell receptor (beta chain) occurred a few times. Its antigen is not known. Expressed TCRB transcripts were sequenced because the isolated RNA had all been reverse transcribed beforehand. The average output of naive, central memory and regulatory T cell samples was approximately 3.8 million reads. Repertoires were generated with immunoSEQ multiplex PCR, while TCRdb's copy carries only in-frame clones and drops some. The sample has some 640,000 clones, 11% to 15% seen once; the top ten hold approximately 0.042%. V shed 3 bases, J shed 2 bases, and the junction held 3 bases outside the gene matches. CDR3 length: 15 residues. From germline, CDR1 is MNHEY and CDR2 SMNVEV (reference sequence). The data stem from a study of beta chain features in type 1 diabetes. In the study overall: Regarding age, gender and cell yields, patients proved similar to healthy donors. Study findings and constraints: Sequencing used cDNA, and cells with high TCR expression could therefore be over-represented. Among patients with Type 1 diabetes, TCRB CDR3s were moderately but significantly shorter in every one of the four CD4+ subsets.

Purity exceeded 95% in all sorted populations. The receptor's source is a man between 18 and 35 years old with type 1 diabetes. The V call is TRBV27, the J call TRBJ2-1; 8 bases align to TRBD2. Input material: naive CD4+ T cells from blood. The CDR3 here is CASSFSGKPYNEQFF. CDR3 DNA sequence: TGTGCCAGCAGTTTTAGCGGGAAACCCTACAATGAGCAGTTCTTC.